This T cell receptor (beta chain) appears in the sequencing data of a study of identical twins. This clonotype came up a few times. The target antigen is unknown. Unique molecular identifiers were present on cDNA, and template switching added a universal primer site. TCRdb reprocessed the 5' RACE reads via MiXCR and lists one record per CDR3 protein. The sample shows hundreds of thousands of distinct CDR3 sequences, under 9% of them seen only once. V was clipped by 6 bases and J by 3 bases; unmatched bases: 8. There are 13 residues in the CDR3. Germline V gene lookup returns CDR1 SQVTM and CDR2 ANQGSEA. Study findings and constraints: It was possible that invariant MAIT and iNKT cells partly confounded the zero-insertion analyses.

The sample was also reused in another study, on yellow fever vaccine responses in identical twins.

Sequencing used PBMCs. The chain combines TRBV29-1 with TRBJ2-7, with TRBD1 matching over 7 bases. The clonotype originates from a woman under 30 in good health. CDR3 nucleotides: TGCAGCGTCCCCGGGACAGTCGACTACGAGCAGTACTTC. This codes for CSVPGTVDYEQYF.